Included here is one TCR beta chain sequence, with context. Germline V gene lookup returns CDR1 LNHDA and CDR2 SQIVND (reference sequence). This CDR3 has 14 amino acids. PCR involved 60 Vbeta and 13 Jbeta primers. The repertoire was sequenced with immunoSEQ multiplex PCR; TCRdb's copy has only in-frame clones and lacks some. The data show about 150,000 clones, 75% to 90% seen once. The data belong to a study of cytomegalovirus exposure and HLA in healthy donors. This TCR was sampled from a male donor in good health and CMV-seronegative. Material: PBMCs. The chain carries TRBV19 and TRBJ2-5, with TRBD1 matching over 9 bases. The J call may be wrong; the DNA end is better matched by TRBJ2-7. DNA for the CDR3: TGTGCCAGTAGTCCGACGACAGGGGGCTACGAGCAGTACTTC. Protein product: CASSPTTGGYEQYF.